Listed here are 30 T cell receptor beta chains from one sample, sequenced in a study of tumor-infiltrating lymphocytes in primary liver carcinoma. Unsorted bulk tissue (roughly 19-31 mg) underwent RNA and DNA co-extraction. Priming with a constant-region primer yielded TCR beta cDNA from roughly 490 ng total RNA. Generation of the TCR beta libraries relied on three nested multiplex PCR rounds using slightly modified ARM-PCR. A C-beta reverse primer was combined with TRBV1-TRBV30 forward primers in the first two PCR rounds, and each round had around 11 cycles. One entry per CDR3 protein results from TCRdb running MiXCR on the multiplex PCR reads. The sample has 95,000 to 150,000 distinct CDR3 sequences, around 60% seen once. The sample taken for sequencing was liver tumor tissue from sampling region 3. Subset specified: tumor region T3, left-lateral pole. These receptor sequences come from a woman aged 55-75 years with primary liver carcinoma and hepatitis B virus infection.

The DNA of the CDR3 is TGTGCCAGCAGCCAAGATTCGAGCTCCTACAATGGGCAATTCTTC. Translated, it gives CASSQDSSSYNGQFF. The V and J genes are TRBV4-2 and TRBJ2-1; D ambiguous. The CDR3 extends over 15 amino acids. Germline CDR1 is LGHNA and CDR2 is YNFKEQ. Between the trimmed V and J ends, which lost 0 bases and 16 bases, there was a span of 22 bases.

Details on this clonotype: A much larger clone sits a single nucleotide away, making a read error possible. The chain employs TRBV5-1 and TRBJ2-1; 8 bases map to TRBD2. Germline V gene lookup returns CDR1 SGHRS and CDR2 YFSETQ. This CDR3 contains 14 residues. V lost 2 bases to trimming and J lost 13 bases; unmatched junction nucleotides: 11. The CDR3 DNA sequence: TGCGCCAGCAGCTTTAGAGCGGGAGCCGGTGACCAGTTCTTC. Its protein product is CASSFRAGAGDQFF.

V and J are TRBV28 and TRBJ1-1; tentatively, D is TRBD1 (5 bases). V was clipped by 5 bases and J by 7 bases, with 17 bases between them. The germline V gene encodes CDR1 MDHEN and CDR2 SYDVKM. The CDR3 spans 14 residues. The DNA of the CDR3 is TGTGCCAGCAGTCTCCTGGGGCAGACCTATGAAGCTTTCTTT. The encoded protein is CASSLLGQTYEAFF.

V usage is TRBV11-1 and J usage is TRBJ2-7; 10 bases are a match to TRBD1. The CDR3 length is 13 residues. Per the germline V gene, CDR1 is SGHAT and CDR2 is FQDESV (reference sequence). CDR3 residues: CVSSSDRGDEQYF. CDR3 DNA sequence: TGTGTCAGTAGCTCGGACAGGGGGGACGAGCAGTACTTC.

Concerning this clonotype itself: The junction departs from germline at one end; a sequencing error may be responsible. The gene calls are TRBV11-3 and TRBJ2-7; 12 nucleotides match TRBD1. The CDR3 sequence is 15 residues long. CDR1 and CDR2 from the germline V gene are SGHNT and YENEEA. Here the CDR3 DNA reads TGTGCAAGCAGCTTAGGGACAGGGGGCTCCCTCGAACAGTGCTTC. Its protein product is CASSLGTGGSLEQCF. Full variable domain (rest looked up from reference TRBV11-3 and TRBJ2-7): EAGVVQSPRYKIIEKKQPVAFWCNPISGHNTLYWYLQNLGQGPELLIRYENEEAVDDSQLPKDRFSAERLKGVDSTLKIQPAELGDSAVYLCASSLGTGGSLEQCFGPGTRLTVT.

This clonotype was observed a few times. The CDR3 reads CASRELGEAYEQYF. CDR3 DNA: TGTGCCAGCAGAGAACTGGGGGAGGCCTACGAGCAGTACTTC. The chain uses TRBV28 and TRBJ2-7, with a weak D call TRBD2 (6 bases). Germline loops: CDR1 MDHEN, CDR2 SYDVKM. V was shortened by 6 bases and J by 2 bases, with 14 bases between the two germline ends. This CDR3 comprises 14 residues. The full variable domain, its missing parts supplied by reference TRBV28 and TRBJ2-7, is DVKVTQSSRYLVKRTGEKVFLECVQDMDHENMFWYRQDPGLGLRLIYFSYDVKMKEKGDIPEGYSVSREKKERFSLILESASTNQTSMYLCASRELGEAYEQYFGPGTRLTVT.

Of note for this clonotype: A much bigger clone sits one base away, suggesting this may be a read error. The V call is TRBV5-4, the J call TRBJ1-4, with D unclear. Trimming cost V 2 bases and J 5 bases, with 10 bases left between them. Germline assignment: CDR1 SGHNT and CDR2 YYREEE (reference sequence). CDR3 length: 14 residues. CDR3 sequence (DNA): TGTGCCAGCAGCTTAAACAGTGCAAATGAAAAACTGTTTTTT. Amino acids: CASSLNSANEKLFF.

In its sample, this clonotype was seen once. CDR3 nucleotide sequence: TGCAGCGTTGCCGGACAGGAGGGGGAGATCCTGTACTTC. Residues: CSVAGQEGEILYF. The V and J genes are TRBV29-1 and TRBJ2-5, with D maybe TRBD1 (7 bases). Between the trimmed V and J ends, which lost 4 bases and 13 bases, there was a span of 22 bases. The CDR3 consists of 13 residues. From germline, CDR1 is SQVTM and CDR2 ANQGSEA.

To note about this clonotype: This clone may be a read error of a much larger clone one base away. The V and J genes are TRBV12-3 or TRBV12-4 and TRBJ2-5, with D tentatively TRBD1 or TRBD2 (5 bases each). Between the trimmed V and J ends, which lost 11 bases and 2 bases, there was a span of 18 bases. CDR3 length equals 14 residues. CDR3 sequence (DNA): TGTGCCGGCACCCCCGGGACCGTACAAGAGACCCAGTACTTC. It translates to CAGTPGTVQETQYF.

A few counts support this clonotype. The V gene is TRBV7-3, the J gene TRBJ2-3, with 8 bases fitting TRBD2. CDR3 length: 15 amino acids. The germline V gene encodes CDR1 SGHTA and CDR2 FQGTGA. J was trimmed by 4 bases and V by 5 bases; bases with no gene match: 8. CDR3 sequence: CASSPQPTSADTQYF. The CDR3 nucleotides are TGTGCCAGCAGCCCTCAACCGACTAGCGCAGATACGCAGTATTTT.

This clonotype was seen at least ten times. This chain joins TRBV28 and TRBJ2-7; TRBD2 aligns across 7 bases. V was pared by 4 bases and J by 3 bases, with 9 bases of the junction left unmatched. CDR1 MDHEN and CDR2 SYDVKM come from the germline V gene. The length of the CDR3 is 15 residues. Written as DNA, the CDR3 is TGTGCCAGCAGTTCCATCCAGGGAGGGATCTACGAGCAGTACTTC. Translated, it gives CASSSIQGGIYEQYF.

Of note for this clonotype: Its ends do not fully match the called genes, so a read error is possible. The chain links TRBV28 to TRBJ2-5; 11 nucleotides align to TRBD1. The germline V gene encodes CDR1 MDHEN and CDR2 SYDVKM. There are 14 residues in the CDR3. This chain's CDR3 is CARSSDRGPETQYF. CDR3 nucleotide sequence: TGTGCCAGGAGTTCGGACAGGGGGCCGGAGACCCAGTACTTC.

The genes are TRBV11-3 and TRBJ1-1; 7 nucleotides match TRBD1. Germline lookup yields CDR1 SGHNT and CDR2 YENEEA. V lost 8 bases to trimming and J lost 0 bases; unmatched junction nucleotides: 30. This CDR3 has 22 residues. The chain's CDR3 is CASGPLLRTGEQRANLNTEAFF. In nucleotides, the CDR3 is TGTGCCAGCGGCCCTTTGTTGAGGACAGGAGAACAAAGGGCCAACTTGAACACTGAAGCTTTCTTT.

Points on this clonotype: Given a much more abundant clone one base away, this may be a read error. The V and J genes are TRBV7-8 and TRBJ2-1; 9 nucleotides line up with TRBD1. The CDR3 consists of 14 residues. Per germline, CDR1 SGHVS and CDR2 FQNEAQ. The CDR3 spells CVSSMDRGYNEQFF. CDR3 DNA: TGTGTCAGCAGCATGGACAGGGGCTACAATGAGCAGTTCTTC. Using reference TRBV7-8 and TRBJ2-1 for the parts outside the CDR3, the full variable domain is GAGVSQSPRYKVAKRGQDVALRCDPISGHVSLFWYQQALGQGPEFLTYFQNEAQLDKSGLPSDRFFAERPEGSVSTLKIQRTQQEDSAVYLCVSSMDRGYNEQFFGPGTRLTVL.

A note on this clonotype: A much bigger clone sits one base away, suggesting this may be a read error. The rearrangement uses TRBV29-1 and TRBJ1-3, with a tentative D call TRBD1 (5 bases). Germline values: CDR1 SQVTM, CDR2 ANQGSEA. The germline V and J ends were trimmed by 0 bases and 1 base, with 22 bases remaining between them. The length of the CDR3 is 19 residues. This CDR3 reads CSVEDRAGTLFRSGNTIYF. For the CDR3, the DNA is TGCAGCGTTGAAGATCGGGCAGGGACCCTTTTCAGGTCTGGAAACACCATATATTTT.

This clonotype was counted ten times or more. The V call is TRBV6-1, the J call TRBJ1-2; TRBD1 agrees at 8 bases. The V and J ends lost 3 bases and 5 bases, in that order; junction bases with no gene match: 8. The germline V gene has CDR1 MNHNS and CDR2 SASEGT. The CDR3 spans 15 residues. The CDR3 DNA follows: TGTGCCAGCAGTGACGGTCAGGGGGCGAGGTATGGCTACACCTTC. Protein sequence: CASSDGQGARYGYTF.

This clonotype was seen many times. The V gene is TRBV12-3 or TRBV12-4, the J gene TRBJ2-1; D call uncertain. V lost 5 bases, J lost 10 bases, and 9 bases lay in between. The CDR3 loop spans 11 amino acids. CDR3 region: CASSVGGEQFF. The CDR3 DNA reads TGTGCCAGCAGTGTGGGTGGCGAGCAGTTCTTC.

Worth noting for this clonotype: A much larger clone lies one base from this, so it may be a read error. V and J are TRBV5-1 and TRBJ1-1; no definite D call. Trimming took 6 bases from V and 0 from J, leaving 12 bases between them. The CDR3 length is 14 residues. The germline V gene encodes CDR1 SGHRS and CDR2 YFSETQ. The CDR3 nucleotides are TGCGCCAGCAACCTCATCGGGGTGAACACTGAAGCTTTCTTT. Encoded protein: CASNLIGVNTEAFF.

The rearrangement joins TRBV28 to TRBJ1-2; D call uncertain. Germline V lookup: CDR1 MDHEN, CDR2 SYDVKM. With 5 bases removed from V and 3 bases from J, the gap between germline ends came to 13 bases. The CDR3 has 14 residues. CDR3 protein: CASSRHGEDYGYTF. The CDR3 coding sequence is TGTGCCAGCAGTCGACATGGGGAAGACTATGGCTACACCTTC.

In the case of this clonotype: The junction does not match germline at one end; this may be a read error. This chain joins TRBV11-3 and TRBJ1-1, with D tentatively TRBD1 (6 bases). Germline V gene sequence: CDR1 SGHNT, CDR2 YENEEA. This CDR3 spans 13 amino acids. The CDR3 region is CVSSPSPDSRAFF. The CDR3 nucleotides are TGTGTCAGCAGCCCCTCCCCGGACAGCAGGGCCTTCTTT. Full variable domain (outside the CDR3, taken from reference TRBV11-3 and TRBJ1-1): EAGVVQSPRYKIIEKKQPVAFWCNPISGHNTLYWYLQNLGQGPELLIRYENEEAVDDSQLPKDRFSAERLKGVDSTLKIQPAELGDSAVYLCVSSPSPDSRAFFGQGTRLTVV.

Points on this clonotype: A much more abundant neighbour one base away suggests this may be a read error. V usage is TRBV5-4 and J usage is TRBJ2-7, with 9 nucleotides matching TRBD1. This CDR3 contains 16 residues. With 3 bases clipped from V and 6 bases from J, the junction kept 13 bases outside the gene matches. Germline CDR1 reads SGHNT; CDR2 reads YYREEE (reference sequence). The CDR3 bases are TGTGCCAGCAGCTCCCCCTGGACAGGGGCTGCTCGCGAGCAGTACTTC. Residues: CASSSPWTGAAREQYF.

A word on this clonotype: At one boundary the junction diverges from the germline segment, which might be a read error. This sequence joins TRBV11-3 and TRBJ1-1; TRBD1 is a possible D gene (6 bases). Germline CDR1 reads SGHNT; CDR2 reads YENEEA. The CDR3 totals 15 residues. CDR3 DNA: TGTGCCAGTAGCTTAGCCCGGGGGCCGGACACTGAAGCTTTCTTT. Its protein is CASSLARGPDTEAFF.

This chain connects TRBV5-1 to TRBJ2-7; D is unresolved. There are 12 residues in the CDR3. Germline V gives CDR1 SGHRS, CDR2 YFSETQ. Trimming shortened V by 4 bases and J by 7 bases, and 12 bases separated the two germline ends. The CDR3 bases are TGCGCCAGCAGCACCGTCAGTGGGGAGCAGTACTTC. Translated, it gives CASSTVSGEQYF.

V and J are TRBV28 and TRBJ2-1; D is perhaps TRBD2 (6 bases). The germline V gene encodes CDR1 MDHEN and CDR2 SYDVKM. The CDR3 totals 18 residues. The ends were cut back, 5 bases at V and 4 bases at J, with 24 bases in the middle. The chain's CDR3 is CASSTSFDCGDSYNEQFF. For the CDR3, the DNA is TGTGCCAGCAGTACCAGTTTTGACTGCGGGGACTCATACAATGAGCAGTTCTTC. Variable domain in full (rest from reference TRBV28 and TRBJ2-1): DVKVTQSSRYLVKRTGEKVFLECVQDMDHENMFWYRQDPGLGLRLIYFSYDVKMKEKGDIPEGYSVSREKKERFSLILESASTNQTSMYLCASSTSFDCGDSYNEQFFGPGTRLTVL.

This clonotype has just one count. Being one base from a much bigger clone, this may be a read error. This chain uses TRBV10-3 with TRBJ2-1, with a weak D call TRBD2 (6 bases). In germline, CDR1 is ENHRY, CDR2 SYGVKD. CDR3 length equals 18 residues. V shed 3 bases and J shed 8 bases, with 26 bases lying between them. This chain's CDR3 is CAISEFGRRASANDEQFF. Written as DNA, the CDR3 is TGTGCCATCAGTGAATTCGGCCGTAGGGCTAGCGCTAACGATGAGCAGTTCTTC.

Comments on this clonotype: It is likely a read error, because the conserved phenylalanine at the end of the CDR3 is missing. This chain joins TRBV14 and TRBJ2-2; D is unclear. The CDR3 spans 15 residues. Trimming left V 4 bases short and J 8 bases short, with 17 bases between. The germline V gene encodes CDR1 SGHDN and CDR2 FVKESK. The CDR3 DNA sequence: TGTGCCAGCAGCCGGGTAGTAGCAGCCGCGGGGGAGCTGTTTCTT. Translated, it gives CASSRVVAAAGELFL.

Notes on this clonotype: Since a much larger clone is just one base distant, this may be a read error. This rearrangement joins TRBV29-1 to TRBJ2-7; D gene uncertain. The CDR3 is 12 residues long. The germline V gene encodes CDR1 SQVTM and CDR2 ANQGSEA. The CDR3 DNA reads as TGCAACGTTGCTATTACCACCTACGAGCAGTACTTC. The encoded protein is CNVAITTYEQYF.

This clonotype came up a few times. V usage is TRBV29-1 and J usage is TRBJ2-4, with 11 bases fitting TRBD2. Germline V gene sequence: CDR1 SQVTM, CDR2 ANQGSEA. The CDR3 totals 16 residues. Trimming removed 2 bases from V and 0 bases from J; junction bases left unmatched: 3. The CDR3 DNA reads TGCAGCGTTGAATTACTAGCGGGGGTAGCCAAAAACATTCAGTACTTC. Protein product: CSVELLAGVAKNIQYF.

The rearrangement uses TRBV11-2 and TRBJ2-1, with a tentative D call TRBD2 (5 bases). Germline values: CDR1 SGHAT, CDR2 FQNNGV. This CDR3 is built from 17 residues. V lost 2 bases, J lost 9 bases, and 23 bases lay in between. The CDR3 reads CASSLLSGQGINSEQFF. The DNA of the CDR3 is TGTGCCAGCAGCTTACTGAGCGGCCAAGGGATCAACAGTGAGCAGTTCTTC.

This clonotype has a count of ten or more. This rearrangement joins TRBV7-9 to TRBJ1-2; D is possibly TRBD1 (6 bases). This CDR3 is 13 amino acids long. The V gene's germline CDR1 is SEHNR and CDR2 FQNEAQ (reference sequence). Trimming pared 5 bases from V and 7 bases from J, leaving 14 bases between. CDR3 protein: CASSPGTSGGYTF. CDR3 nucleotides: TGTGCCAGCAGCCCTGGGACATCGGGTGGCTACACCTTC.